This record looks at one TCR beta chain sequence and its context. The antigen is undetermined. Reverse transcription of extracted RNA yielded cDNA, which provided the sequencing template. Sequencing was performed with immunoSEQ multiplex PCR; in TCRdb, only in-frame clones are kept and a portion is missing. The data show some 95,000 clones, roughly two fifths seen once. The sample is drawn from a study of CD8+ T cells in alopecia areata. General study results and limits: Mice showed clearer TCR sharing than patients did, a gap that was possibly HLA-related. Scalp sequencing also captures normal skin's resident alphabeta T cells.

Germline-derived CDR1 and CDR2 are SNHLY and FYNNEI. Trimming removed 9 bases from V and 7 bases from J, with 13 bases in between. There are 13 residues in the CDR3. Individuals with alopecia areata gave both lesional scalp punch biopsies and peripheral blood for collection. CD4+ and CD8+ T cells were sorted from PBMCs stained for CD3, CD4 and CD8. This receptor was obtained from a human donor with alopecia areata. V gene TRBV2 combines with J gene TRBJ1-6; D gene unclear. The source material was CD4+ T cells sorted from blood. As DNA, the CDR3 is TGTGCCAGACAGATAACAAGGAATTCACCCCTCCACTTT. This encodes CARQITRNSPLHF.